The rows below give T cell receptor beta chains drawn from one sample of a study of blood T cell repertoires in COVID-19. Clones were read by immunoSEQ multiplex PCR, and TCRdb kept only the in-frame ones, dropping some. The table has approximately 250,000 clones, over 80% seen once; the top ten hold 5% to 8%. Input material: peripheral blood. These receptors were obtained from an older woman with active or convalescent COVID-19. Each CDR3 is given with its conserved first and last residue. A D gene is named only where the DNA matches it firmly. Clone size appears in some rows only: once, few, many, or a class for an expanded clone.

-	TRBV2	TRBD2	TRBJ2-2	CASSERSGTSMGELFF	TGTGCCAGCAGTGAACGCTCCGGGACTAGTATGGGGGAGCTGTTTTTT
-	TRBV3-1/TRBV3-2	TRBD1	TRBJ1-5	CASSPSDRGGNQPQHF	TGTGCCAGCAGCCCATCTGACAGGGGCGGCAATCAGCCCCAGCATTTT
-	TRBV7-9	TRBD1	TRBJ1-6	CASSLRDRENSPLHF	TGTGCCAGCAGCTTAAGGGACAGGGAGAATTCACCCCTCCACTTT
-	TRBV5-8	TRBD1	TRBJ1-3	CASSLQRTGRVYF	TGTGCCAGCAGCTTGCAGAGGACAGGGCGGGTATATTTT
-	TRBV2	-	TRBJ2-1	CASSELAYNEQFF	TGTGCCAGCAGTGAACTAGCGTACAATGAGCAGTTCTTC
-	TRBV11-2	-	TRBJ1-6	CASSPFGGGGNSPLHF	TGTGCCAGCAGCCCTTTTGGGGGGGGAGGTAATTCACCCCTCCACTTT
-	TRBV11-2	-	TRBJ1-2	CASSPSGIRGGYTF	TGTGCCAGCAGCCCTAGCGGCATCCGAGGGGGCTACACCTTC
-	TRBV7-6	TRBD2	TRBJ2-5	CASSLGTSGGAMYETQYF	TGTGCCAGCAGCTTGGGGACTAGCGGGGGGGCTATGTATGAGACCCAGTACTTC
once	TRBV2	-	TRBJ1-1	CASSGTWNTEAFF	TGTGCCAGCAGTGGGACATGGAACACTGAAGCTTTCTTT
-	TRBV28	-	TRBJ2-5	CASSEGRQETQYF	TGTGCCAGCAGCGAGGGTCGCCAAGAGACCCAGTACTTC
few	TRBV10-3	TRBD2	TRBJ2-7	CAISESGTSGSYEQYF	TGTGCCATCAGTGAGTCAGGGACTAGCGGGAGCTACGAGCAGTACTTC
-	TRBV2	TRBD2	TRBJ2-2	CASRRWTTGGTGELFF	TGTGCCAGCAGGAGGTGGACGACGGGAGGCACCGGGGAGCTGTTTTTT
-	TRBV3-1/TRBV3-2	-	TRBJ1-1	CASSQVDGNEAFF	TGTGCCAGCAGCCAAGTGGACGGGAATGAAGCTTTCTTT
-	TRBV9	-	TRBJ2-2	CASSVGGGRNTGELFF	TGTGCCAGCAGCGTAGGTGGAGGACGTAACACCGGGGAGCTGTTTTTT
-	TRBV19	TRBD2	TRBJ2-2	CASSIGLAGDSNTGELFF	TGTGCCAGTAGTATTGGGCTAGCGGGGGACTCGAACACCGGGGAGCTGTTTTTT
-	TRBV2	TRBD1	TRBJ1-2	CASKTGGAGGYTF	TGTGCCAGCAAGACAGGGGGCGCGGGGGGCTACACCTTC
-	TRBV6-2/TRBV6-3	TRBD1	TRBJ2-3	CASSAGQGFTDTQYF	TGTGCCAGCAGCGCGGGACAGGGTTTTACAGATACGCAGTATTTT